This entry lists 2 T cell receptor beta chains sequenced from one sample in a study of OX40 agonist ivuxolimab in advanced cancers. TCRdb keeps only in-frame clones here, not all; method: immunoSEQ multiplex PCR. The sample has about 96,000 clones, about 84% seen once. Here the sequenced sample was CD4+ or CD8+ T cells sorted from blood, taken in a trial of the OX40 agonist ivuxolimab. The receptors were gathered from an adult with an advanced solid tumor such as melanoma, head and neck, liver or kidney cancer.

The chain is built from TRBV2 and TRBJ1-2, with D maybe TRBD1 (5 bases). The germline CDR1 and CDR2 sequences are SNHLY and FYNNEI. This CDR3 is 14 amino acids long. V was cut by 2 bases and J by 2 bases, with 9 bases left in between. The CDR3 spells CASSERGGNYGYTF. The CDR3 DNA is TGTGCCAGCAGTGAACGGGGGGGGAACTATGGCTACACCTTC.

The CDR3 region is CASSAGENTEAFF. CDR3 sequence (DNA): TGTGCCAGCAGTGCCGGGGAGAACACTGAAGCTTTCTTT. The chain employs TRBV7-6 and TRBJ1-1; D unclear. Germline V gene data show CDR1 as SGHVS and CDR2 as FNYEAQ. The V gene lost 6 bases and the J gene lost 1 base, with 9 bases spanning the gap. The CDR3 length is 13 residues. The variable domain in full, with the rest retrieved from reference TRBV7-6 and TRBJ1-1, is GAGVSQSPRYKVTKRGQDVALRCDPISGHVSLYWYRQALGQGPEFLTYFNYEAQQDKSGLPNDRFSAERPEGSISTLTIQRTEQRDSAMYRCASSAGENTEAFFGQGTRLTVV.